The present T cell receptor beta chain was sequenced within a study of glioma-infiltrating T cells. The germline CDR1 and CDR2 sequences are MDHEN and SYDVKM. This CDR3 comprises 11 residues. Trimming took off 6 bases at V and 2 bases at J, with 5 bases between the two ends. The iRepertoire nested amplicon-rescue multiplex PCR amplified TCR alpha and beta CDR3s from RNA. TCRdb reprocessed the multiplex PCR reads with MiXCR, giving one entry per CDR3 protein. The sample records about 140,000 distinct CDR3 sequences, around 42% being singletons. The chain links TRBV28 to TRBJ2-7; D is unclear. Sequenced sample: glioma tissue, nonneoplastic brain tissue, or PBMCs (not recorded which). This TCR was sampled from a human donor with low-grade glioma or glioblastoma, undergoing nonglioma brain surgery, or in good health (not recorded which). DNA for the CDR3: TGTGCCAGCAGCACAACCTACGAGCAGTACTTC. Amino acid sequence: CASSTTYEQYF.